The following is a T cell receptor (beta chain) sequence with its context. Its cognate antigen is unknown. The sample originates from a study of T-cell memory formation after mild COVID-19. Study in general: There were largely donor-specific TCR clusters.

Trimming pared 1 base from V and 1 base from J, leaving 14 bases between. Germline CDR1 MNHNS, CDR2 SASEGT. This CDR3 has 16 amino acids. Sample barcodes and UMIs were carried by the TCR alpha and TCR beta cDNA libraries that 5'RACE generated with constant-segment primers. TCRdb itself ran the 5' RACE reads through MiXCR, one entry per CDR3 protein. The sample has around 530,000 distinct CDR3 sequences; 20% to 25% are singletons. Overall study findings and caveats: From day 15 to 85, contracting clones were balanced between CD4 and CD8, whereas later expanders leaned toward CD4+. Certain responding clones were present in pre-infection memory, suggesting participation of cross-reactive memory.

The V call is TRBV6-1, the J call TRBJ2-7; unclear D gene. The TCR was taken from an adult woman who had mild COVID-19 (a few samples of this study predate the infection). Cell type and time point are not known. Sequences were obtained from PBMCs or a T cell subset sorted from them (not recorded which). CDR3 residues: CASSEDPVPISYEQYF. The CDR3 DNA is TGTGCCAGCAGTGAAGACCCAGTCCCCATTTCCTACGAGCAGTACTTC.